Listed below are T cell receptor beta chains from one sample, sequenced in a study of shared clonotypes between healthy human individuals. TCRdb's copy holds only in-frame clones and misses some; the assay was immunoSEQ multiplex PCR. This table has about 680,000 clones, about 74% appearing once. Sequences were obtained from memory CD4+ T cells sorted from blood. These receptors were taken from a woman aged 25 to 39 in good health. The CDR3 runs from the conserved cysteine through the conserved F or W. D genes are given only for firm matches. Size is stated for part of the rows, as once, few or many counts, or as a class when the clone is expanded.

d_call | j_call | clone_size | v_call | cdr3_nt | cdr3_aa
NA | TRBJ2-7 | NA | TRBV28 | TGTGCCAGCAGTCGGACGTACTCCTACGAGCAGTACTTC | CASSRTYSYEQYF
NA | TRBJ2-4 | NA | TRBV27 | TGTGCCAGCAGTTCCTGGCGGATAAACATTCAGTACTTC | CASSSWRINIQYF
NA | TRBJ2-6 | NA | TRBV5-1 | TGCGCCAGCAGCTCCTCCCCAAGCTCTGGGGCCAACGTCCTGACTTTC | CASSSSPSSGANVLTF
TRBD2 | TRBJ2-1 | NA | TRBV29-1 | TGCAGCGTTGGAGGACTAGCGGGAGGGAGGGTCAGGAATGAGCAGTTCTTC | CSVGGLAGGRVRNEQFF
NA | TRBJ1-1 | NA | TRBV10-2 | TGCGCCAGCGGGTCTAGACTAGGGAACACTGAAGCTTTCTTT | CASGSRLGNTEAFF
NA | TRBJ1-1 | many | TRBV19 | TGTGCCAGTAGTATAGGGGTCATGAACACTGAAGCTTTCTTT | CASSIGVMNTEAFF
TRBD2 | TRBJ2-7 | NA | TRBV29-1 | TGCAGCGTTTCCGGGACTAGCGGGAGTGGACGCGAGCAGTACTTC | CSVSGTSGSGREQYF
TRBD1 | TRBJ1-1 | NA | TRBV10-3 | TGTGCCATCAGGCCGACAGGGGAGAACACTGAAGCTTTCTTT | CAIRPTGENTEAFF
NA | TRBJ1-5 | NA | TRBV19 | TGTGCCAGTAGAGGGGATAGCAATCAGCCCCAGCATTTT | CASRGDSNQPQHF
NA | TRBJ2-7 | NA | TRBV2 | TGTGCCAGCAGTGAAGAGGCAGTAGTCGAGCAGTACTTC | CASSEEAVVEQYF
NA | TRBJ2-3 | NA | TRBV19 | TGTGCCAGTAGTGACTTACGGACAGATACGCAGTATTTT | CASSDLRTDTQYF
TRBD1 | TRBJ1-4 | NA | TRBV18 | TGTGCCAGCTCATCGGGACAGGGGTCGGAAAAACTGTTTTTT | CASSSGQGSEKLFF
TRBD2 | TRBJ2-1 | NA | TRBV6-5 | TGTGCCAGCAGTTATAGCGGGAGCTCCTACAATGAGCAGTTCTTC | CASSYSGSSYNEQFF
NA | TRBJ1-1 | NA | TRBV19 | TGTGCCAGTAACATCCAGACGGAGGCTGAAGCTTTCTTT | CASNIQTEAEAFF
TRBD1 | TRBJ1-1 | NA | TRBV19 | TGTGCCAGTAGAAGGCCCTCGGGACAGCAGAACACTGAAGCTTTCTTT | CASRRPSGQQNTEAFF
NA | TRBJ2-1 | NA | TRBV27 | TGTGCCAGCAGTTTATCCCCGGGAAAAAGCTCCTACAATGAGCAGTTCTTC | CASSLSPGKSSYNEQFF
NA | TRBJ1-1 | once | TRBV7-9 | TGTGCCGCGGGGACATACAGGGCAGGGAACACTGAAGCTTTCTTT | CAAGTYRAGNTEAFF
NA | TRBJ1-2 | many | TRBV6-1 | TGTGCCAGCAGTGACAGACCTAACTATGGCTACACCTTC | CASSDRPNYGYTF
NA | TRBJ1-1 | NA | TRBV1 | TGCACCAGCCACCCCGGGCTCGTAGGGACTGAAGCTTTCTTT | CTSHPGLVGTEAFF
TRBD2 | TRBJ2-3 | once | TRBV13 | TGTGCCAGCAGCTTAGGTGTGCGGGAGGGCACAGATACGCAGTATTTT | CASSLGVREGTDTQYF
NA | TRBJ2-1 | NA | TRBV25-1 | TGTGCCAGCAGTGAACGAGGACTTCCCTACAATGAGCAGTTCTTC | CASSERGLPYNEQFF
NA | TRBJ1-5 | NA | TRBV5-1 | TGCGCCAGCAGCTTGGTCGGGGGTCTGGAGCCCCAGCATTTT | CASSLVGGLEPQHF
NA | TRBJ1-2 | NA | TRBV7-9 | TGTGCCAGCTTCTTCTCGGGGTCAGCTAACTATGGCTACACCTTC | CASFFSGSANYGYTF
TRBD1 | TRBJ2-1 | NA | TRBV15 | TGTGCCACCAGCAGAGGGGGGACAAGGGGGCCGTACCACAATGAGCAGTTCTTC | CATSRGGTRGPYHNEQFF
NA | TRBJ1-2 | NA | TRBV30 | TGTGCCTGGAGTGTTGGCCGGAACTATGGCTACACCTTC | CAWSVGRNYGYTF
TRBD2 | TRBJ2-3 | NA | TRBV14 | TGTGCCAGCAGCCAAGCTAGCGGGAGCCCACGGGGGTCAGATACGCAGTATTTT | CASSQASGSPRGSDTQYF
TRBD2 | TRBJ2-7 | many | TRBV6-5 | TGTGCCAGCAGTTACGATATAAGCGGGAACTCCTACGAGCAGTACTTC | CASSYDISGNSYEQYF
NA | TRBJ2-1 | NA | TRBV7-9 | TGTGCCAGCAGCCCTCCGATGCAGGGTTACCACAATGAGCAGTTCTTC | CASSPPMQGYHNEQFF
NA | TRBJ1-2 | NA | TRBV27 | TGTGCCAGCAGTTTATTCCAGGCCGCAGGAGGCTACACCTTC | CASSLFQAAGGYTF
TRBD2 | TRBJ2-5 | NA | TRBV2 | TGTGCCGACTCCAGGACTAGCGGGAGAAGGGAGACCCAGTACTTC | CADSRTSGRRETQYF
TRBD2 | TRBJ2-7 | NA | TRBV19 | TGTGCCAGTAGTACCCCTCCGGGACTAGCGGGAGTAGGAGAGCAGTACTTC | CASSTPPGLAGVGEQYF
NA | TRBJ2-3 | NA | TRBV4-2 | TGTGCCAGCAGCCAAGGGGAAATCACAGATACGCAGTATTTT | CASSQGEITDTQYF
NA | TRBJ1-2 | NA | TRBV7-9 | TGTGCCAGCAGCCAATCGGGGGCTCCCTATGGCTACACCTTC | CASSQSGAPYGYTF
TRBD2 | TRBJ2-2 | NA | TRBV5-1 | TGCGCCAGCAGCCCCCCCTCTACGCGGGGGGGGAACACCGGGGAGCTGTTTTTT | CASSPPSTRGGNTGELFF
NA | TRBJ2-1 | NA | TRBV21-1 | TGTGCCAGCAGCAAAGCTGGGAGGACAATCAATGAGCAGTTCTTC | CASSKAGRTINEQFF
TRBD2 | TRBJ2-1 | NA | TRBV28 | TGTGCCAGCAGTTTACTCCCAGCGGGAGCCACCGGAAATGAGCAGTTCTTC | CASSLLPAGATGNEQFF
TRBD2 | TRBJ2-5 | NA | TRBV27 | TGTGCCAGCTCCGAGCGGGAACCCAGGTTTGCGACCCAGTACTTC | CASSEREPRFATQYF
TRBD1 | TRBJ2-3 | NA | TRBV19 | TGTGCCAGTAGTGCCCAGGGACAGGGGCACACAGATACGCAGTATTTT | CASSAQGQGHTDTQYF
TRBD2 | TRBJ2-1 | NA | TRBV19 | TGTGCCAGTAGTATAGATGGGGAGGGAGGGCAGTTCTTC | CASSIDGEGGQFF
TRBD2 | TRBJ2-7 | NA | TRBV5-5 | TGTGCCAGCAGCTTGGGGACTAGCGGCTACGAGCAGTACTTC | CASSLGTSGYEQYF
NA | TRBJ2-5 | NA | TRBV7-2 | TGTGCCAGCAGCGGGGGGTACCAAGAGACCCAGTACTTC | CASSGGYQETQYF
NA | TRBJ1-5 | NA | TRBV28 | TGTGCCAGCAGTCGCATCTTCCAGGGAAGTCAGCCCCAGCATTTT | CASSRIFQGSQPQHF
TRBD2 | TRBJ2-7 | NA | TRBV28 | TGTGCCAGCAGAGGGGGGACTAGCGGTAACTCCTACGAGCAGTACTTC | CASRGGTSGNSYEQYF
TRBD2 | TRBJ2-2 | NA | TRBV5-8 | TGTGCCAGCAGCTCGCTGGGGGTAGCGGGAGACACCGGGGAGCTGTTTTTT | CASSSLGVAGDTGELFF
TRBD1 | TRBJ2-7 | NA | TRBV29-1 | TGCAGCGTTGTACCCAACCGCTATTCGTCCGGGACAGGGGTCTACGAGCAGTACTTC | CSVVPNRYSSGTGVYEQYF
NA | TRBJ2-3 | few | TRBV7-3 | TGTGCCAGCAGTCGGGTCCTGAAAAGCGGTGATACGCAGTATTTT | CASSRVLKSGDTQYF
NA | TRBJ1-2 | many | TRBV6-1 | TGTGCCAGCAGTGAAGTTGGAGGGAACAACTATGGCTACACCTTC | CASSEVGGNNYGYTF
TRBD1 | TRBJ2-3 | NA | TRBV25-1 | TGTGCCAGCAGTGGAGCCGGGACAGGGGGCACAGATACGCAGTATTTT | CASSGAGTGGTDTQYF
TRBD2 | TRBJ2-5 | few | TRBV7-2 | TGTGCCAGCAGCTTAGCCCTAGCGGGGGCGGAGACCCAGTACTTC | CASSLALAGAETQYF
NA | TRBJ2-5 | once | TRBV11-1 | TGTGCCAGCAGACCCCACAGGGAAGGGACCCAGTACTTC | CASRPHREGTQYF
NA | TRBJ2-6 | NA | TRBV5-4 | TGTGCCAGCAGCTTGGGGCGGGGATACAGCTCTGGGGCCAACGTCCTGACTTTC | CASSLGRGYSSGANVLTF
NA | TRBJ2-6 | NA | TRBV2 | TGTGCCAGCAGTGAGGAGGGGGCTGGGGCCAACGTCCTGACTTTC | CASSEEGAGANVLTF
TRBD2 | TRBJ2-3 | NA | TRBV5-4 | TGTGCCAGCAGCTTGTCCGCGGGAGAGGCGGATACGCAGTATTTT | CASSLSAGEADTQYF
NA | TRBJ2-1 | NA | TRBV19 | TGTGCCAGTAGTATACGCGGACCGGGCAATGAGCAGTTCTTC | CASSIRGPGNEQFF
NA | TRBJ2-7 | NA | TRBV10-3 | TGTGCCATGGGAGTGGGGATGGGCTACGAGCAGTACTTC | CAMGVGMGYEQYF
NA | TRBJ2-5 | once | TRBV27 | TGTGCCAGCAGTTGGGATCTCTTCACCCTGGGGGAGCAGTACTTC | CASSWDLFTLGEQYF
NA | TRBJ2-5 | NA | TRBV14 | TGTGCCAGCAGCCAAGTCGGGGCGAGAGAAGACCAAGAGACCCAGTACTTC | CASSQVGAREDQETQYF